Sequencing of this TCR beta chain was carried out in a study of cytomegalovirus exposure and HLA in healthy donors. Study conclusions and caveats: It was confirmed in vitro that a few of the CMV-associated chains were specific for CMV antigens. For presence/absence analyses, sequencing depth was assumed to be roughly uniform across donors.

Each donor was nominally healthy when sampled (though unrecorded immune exposures were likely). As for this clone: Its antigen is still unknown.

V shed 7 bases and J 8 bases; nucleotides not matched to a gene: 6. Germline V gene data show CDR1 as SGHTA and CDR2 as FQGTGA. The CDR3 has 13 residues. Amplification used 60 Vbeta primers and 13 Jbeta primers. The protocol was immunoSEQ multiplex PCR, while the TCRdb copy is restricted to in-frame clones and leaves out a portion. Counted here are about 82,000 clones, roughly 84% occurring once; the ten biggest clones make up under 20%. This chain links TRBV7-3 with TRBJ2-3; 10 bases are shared with TRBD2. The receptor's source is a man between 65 and 85 years old in good health and CMV-seropositive. Material: PBMCs. The CDR3 DNA is TGTGCCAGCACGGCTAGCGGGAGTCGTACGCAGTATTTT. The encoded protein is CASTASGSRTQYF.